This T cell receptor beta chain was sequenced in a study of patients and donors after allogeneic stem cell transplantation. Germline V gene lookup returns CDR1 SGHAT and CDR2 FQNNGV. Trimming left V 5 bases short and J 0 bases short, with 4 bases between. This CDR3 contains 13 residues. TCRdb analysed the RT-PCR reads with MiXCR anew, one entry per CDR3 protein. The table has 400,000 to 450,000 distinct CDR3 sequences, 15% to 20% seen once. The source of this sequence is a human donor who was either an allogeneic HSCT recipient or a stem cell or donor lymphocyte infusion donor (not recorded which). It is not recorded whose cells these are; they may come from a transplant donor. Sequenced sample: blood, either unsorted or a sorted T cell fraction (not recorded which). J is TRBJ2-2 and V is TRBV11-2, with D unclear. The CDR3 sequence: CASSQPNTGELFF. In DNA form, the CDR3 reads TGTGCCAGCAGCCAACCGAACACCGGGGAGCTGTTTTTT.